This entry features one TCR beta chain sequence. This specimen belongs to a study of T cells in localized non-small cell lung cancer. TCRdb's copy holds only in-frame clones and misses some; the assay was immunoSEQ multiplex PCR. The top ten hold around 1.5% of the sample, which has under 150,000 clones, roughly 90% seen once. The V gene's germline CDR1 is SGHRS and CDR2 YFSETQ. This CDR3 has 16 amino acids. V was pared by 1 base and J by 1 base, with 11 bases between. The clonotype was recovered from an older female donor with stage I lung adenocarcinoma. Sequencing was performed on peripheral blood, taken before any cancer treatment. V and J are TRBV5-1 and TRBJ2-2; D may correspond to TRBD1 or TRBD2 (5 bases each). CDR3 sequence: CASSLWSRGNTGELFF. The CDR3 DNA is TGCGCCAGCAGCTTGTGGTCGAGGGGGAACACCGGGGAGCTGTTTTTT.